Listed below are T cell receptor beta chains from one sample, sequenced in a study of cytomegalovirus exposure and HLA in healthy donors. Only in-frame clones appear in the TCRdb table, and some are missing; sequencing was by immunoSEQ multiplex PCR. Of 95,000 to 150,000 clones listed, under 70% were seen once; the top ten hold more than 1.5%. The sample consisted of PBMCs. These receptors were obtained from a man aged 18-30 years in good health and CMV-seronegative. CDR3s include the opening cysteine and the closing phenylalanine or tryptophan.

V	J	CDR3
TRBV2	TRBJ1-5	CASSDVRGRVFQPQHF
TRBV7-9	TRBJ1-2	CSSSLVGGDDYTF
TRBV28	TRBJ2-7	CASSLGGLREQYF
TRBV7-2	TRBJ2-7	CASSSLTGGYEQYF
TRBV27	TRBJ2-2	CASSPGITGELFF
TRBV7-9	TRBJ1-1	CSSSLKGSEAFF
TRBV10-3	.	CAISEGRGTSGLSYEQYF
TRBV7-8	TRBJ1-4	CASSSTVDRGLEKLFF
TRBV27	TRBJ1-1	CASSFRGTEAFF
TRBV28	TRBJ2-1	CASSLQRGGFDEQFF
TRBV5-4	TRBJ2-3	CASSSPGGPDTQYF
TRBV6-5	TRBJ2-7	CATRDSAYEQYF
TRBV30	TRBJ1-2	CAWHRPTYGYTF
TRBV9	TRBJ2-2	CASSVATGVRTGELFF
TRBV7-9	TRBJ1-5	CASSKTGGVNQPQHF
TRBV18	TRBJ2-3	CASSPTGGRGRTDTQYF
TRBV7-2	TRBJ1-3	CASSLDGARGNTIYF
TRBV7-9	TRBJ1-2	CASSSTRQGVGRGYTF